This paragraph covers one T cell receptor beta chain sequence. The antigen remains unidentified. These data are taken from a study of OX40 agonist ivuxolimab in advanced cancers. Study overall: Intravenous ivuxolimab was administered to patients every 2 weeks at 0.01 to 10 mg/kg. Two patients with cutaneous melanoma and one with hepatocellular carcinoma, three in total, showed partial responses.

Findings and caveats of the study: A proportion of nonresponders additionally exhibited low normalized T-cell clonal expansion. Both CD4+ and CD8+ T cell populations in blood had undergone clonal expansion by week 6 at 0.1 to 3.0 mg/kg.

The protocol was immunoSEQ multiplex PCR, while the TCRdb copy is restricted to in-frame clones and leaves out a portion. Here the sample spans around 130,000 clones, just under 95% being singletons. The TCR was taken from an adult with an advanced solid tumor such as melanoma, head and neck, liver or kidney cancer. Sequenced material: CD4+ or CD8+ T cells sorted from blood, taken in a trial of the OX40 agonist ivuxolimab.

The CDR3 region is CASSEYGQRRETQYF. Written as DNA, the CDR3 is TGTGCCAGCAGTGAATATGGCCAGCGGCGGGAGACCCAGTACTTC. V usage is TRBV2 and J usage is TRBJ2-5, with D possibly being TRBD2 (5 bases). CDR3 size: 15 residues. V lost 2 bases and J 5 bases, leaving 15 bases between the germline ends. Germline assignment: CDR1 SNHLY and CDR2 FYNNEI.